The clone carrying this TCR beta chain occurred a few times. The trim removed 4 bases at V and 6 bases at J, leaving 5 bases unmatched. The CDR3 is made up of 14 amino acids. Germline assignment: CDR1 MGHRA and CDR2 YSYEKL. The sample comes from a study of cytotoxic CD8 clonotypes in ibrutinib-treated CLL. Study as a whole: A mean of around 250,000 productive templates and tens of thousands of productive rearrangements was obtained per sample.

Only in-frame clones appear in the TCRdb table, and some are missing; sequencing was by immunoSEQ multiplex PCR. The profile shows tens of thousands of clones, roughly 54% of them singletons. This material consisted of PBMCs, taken at disease progression, from a patient treated with ibrutinib. This chain links TRBV4-1 with TRBJ2-3; TRBD1 matches at 9 bases. This TCR derives from a human donor with chronic lymphocytic leukemia. In DNA form, the CDR3 reads TGCGCCAGCAGCCCCGGGACAGGGTCTGATACGCAGTATTTT. Translation gives CASSPGTGSDTQYF.